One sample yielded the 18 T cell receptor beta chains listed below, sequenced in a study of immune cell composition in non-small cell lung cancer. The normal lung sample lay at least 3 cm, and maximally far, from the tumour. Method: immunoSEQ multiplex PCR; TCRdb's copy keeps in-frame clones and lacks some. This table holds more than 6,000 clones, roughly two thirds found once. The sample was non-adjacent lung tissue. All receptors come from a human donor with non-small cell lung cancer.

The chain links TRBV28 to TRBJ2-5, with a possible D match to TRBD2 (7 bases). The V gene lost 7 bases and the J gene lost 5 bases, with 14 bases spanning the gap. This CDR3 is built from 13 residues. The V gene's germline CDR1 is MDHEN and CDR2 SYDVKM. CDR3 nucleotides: TGTGCCAGCATAGAGGGAGGGGGGGAGACCCAGTACTTC. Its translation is CASIEGGGETQYF.

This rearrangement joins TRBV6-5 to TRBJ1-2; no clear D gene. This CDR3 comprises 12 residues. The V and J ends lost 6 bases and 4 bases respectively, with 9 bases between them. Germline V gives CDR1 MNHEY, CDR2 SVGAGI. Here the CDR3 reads CASSQQPYGYTF. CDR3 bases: TGTGCCAGCAGCCAACAGCCCTATGGCTACACCTTC.

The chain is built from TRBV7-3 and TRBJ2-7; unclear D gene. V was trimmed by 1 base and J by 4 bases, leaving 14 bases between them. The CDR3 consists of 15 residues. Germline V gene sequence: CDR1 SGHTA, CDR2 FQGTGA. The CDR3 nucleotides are TGTGCCAGCAGCTTAAATCCAGGCTCAGGATACGAGCAGTACTTC. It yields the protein CASSLNPGSGYEQYF.

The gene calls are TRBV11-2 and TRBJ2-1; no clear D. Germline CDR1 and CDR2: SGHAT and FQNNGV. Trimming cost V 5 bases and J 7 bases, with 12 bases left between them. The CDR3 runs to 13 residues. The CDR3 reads CASSVIGQNEQFF. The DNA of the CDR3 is TGTGCCAGCAGCGTCATTGGGCAAAATGAGCAGTTCTTC.

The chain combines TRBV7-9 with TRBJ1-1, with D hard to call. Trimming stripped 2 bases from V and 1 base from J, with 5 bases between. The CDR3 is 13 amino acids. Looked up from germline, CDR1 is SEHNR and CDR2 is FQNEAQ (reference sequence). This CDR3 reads CASSLNTNTEAFF. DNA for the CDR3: TGTGCCAGCAGCTTAAACACGAACACTGAAGCTTTCTTT.

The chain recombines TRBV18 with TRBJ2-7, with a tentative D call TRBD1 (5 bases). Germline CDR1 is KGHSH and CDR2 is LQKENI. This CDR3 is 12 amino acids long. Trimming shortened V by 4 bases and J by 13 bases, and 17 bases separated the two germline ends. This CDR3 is CASSREDTRNYF. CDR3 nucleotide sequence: TGTGCCAGCTCACGTGAGGACACCCGTAACTACTTC. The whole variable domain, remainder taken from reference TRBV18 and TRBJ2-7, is NAGVMQNPRHLVRRRGQEARLRCSPMKGHSHVYWYRQLPEEGLKFMVYLQKENIIDESGMPKERFSAEFPKEGPSILRIQQVVRGDSAAYFCASSREDTRNYFGPGTRLTVT.

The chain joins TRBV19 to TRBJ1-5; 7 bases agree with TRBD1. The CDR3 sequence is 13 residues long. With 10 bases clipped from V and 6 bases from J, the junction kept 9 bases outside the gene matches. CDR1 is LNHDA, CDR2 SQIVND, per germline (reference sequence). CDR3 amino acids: CATRAGGGQPQHF. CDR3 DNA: TGTGCCACCCGGGCAGGGGGAGGTCAGCCCCAGCATTTT.

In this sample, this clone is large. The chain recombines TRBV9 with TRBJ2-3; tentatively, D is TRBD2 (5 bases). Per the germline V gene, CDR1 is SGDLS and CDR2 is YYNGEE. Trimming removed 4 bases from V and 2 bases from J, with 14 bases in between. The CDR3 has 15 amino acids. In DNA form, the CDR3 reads TGTGCCAGCAGCCCCATGCCGGGGATCACAGATACGCAGTATTTT. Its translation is CASSPMPGITDTQYF. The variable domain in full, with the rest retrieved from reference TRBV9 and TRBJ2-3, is DSGVTQTPKHLITATGQRVTLRCSPRSGDLSVYWYQQSLDQGLQFLIQYYNGEERAKGNILERFSAQQFPDLHSELNLSSLELGDSALYFCASSPMPGITDTQYFGPGTRLTVL.

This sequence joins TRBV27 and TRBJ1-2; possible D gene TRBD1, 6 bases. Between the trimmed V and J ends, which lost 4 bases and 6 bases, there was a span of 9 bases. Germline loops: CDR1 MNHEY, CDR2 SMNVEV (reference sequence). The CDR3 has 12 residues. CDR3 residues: CASSSQGDGYTF. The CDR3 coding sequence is TGTGCCAGCAGTTCACAGGGAGATGGCTACACCTTC.

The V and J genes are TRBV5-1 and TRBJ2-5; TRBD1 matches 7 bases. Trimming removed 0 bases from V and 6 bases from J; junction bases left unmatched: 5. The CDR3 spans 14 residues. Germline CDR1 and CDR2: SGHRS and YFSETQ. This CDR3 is CASSLGTGVKTQYF. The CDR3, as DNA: TGCGCCAGCAGCTTGGGAACAGGGGTAAAGACCCAGTACTTC.

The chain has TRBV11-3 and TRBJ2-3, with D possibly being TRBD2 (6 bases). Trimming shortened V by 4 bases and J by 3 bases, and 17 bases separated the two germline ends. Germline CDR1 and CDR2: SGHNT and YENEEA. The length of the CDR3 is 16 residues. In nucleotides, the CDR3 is TGTGCCAGCAGCTATGGGACTTCTCGAAAGACAGATACGCAGTATTTT. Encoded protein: CASSYGTSRKTDTQYF.

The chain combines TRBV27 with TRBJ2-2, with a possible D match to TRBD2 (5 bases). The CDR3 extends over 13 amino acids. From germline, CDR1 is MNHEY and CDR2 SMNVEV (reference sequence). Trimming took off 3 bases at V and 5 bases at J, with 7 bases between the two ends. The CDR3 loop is CASSLAGTGELFF. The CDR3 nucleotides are TGTGCCAGCAGTTTGGCGGGTACCGGGGAGCTGTTTTTT.

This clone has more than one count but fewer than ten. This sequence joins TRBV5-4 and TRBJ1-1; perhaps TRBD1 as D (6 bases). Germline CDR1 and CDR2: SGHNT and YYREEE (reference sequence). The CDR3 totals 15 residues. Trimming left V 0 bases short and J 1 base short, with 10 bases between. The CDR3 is CASSLGGRRNTEAFF. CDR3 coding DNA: TGTGCCAGCAGCTTGGGGGGGCGTAGGAACACTGAAGCTTTCTTT.

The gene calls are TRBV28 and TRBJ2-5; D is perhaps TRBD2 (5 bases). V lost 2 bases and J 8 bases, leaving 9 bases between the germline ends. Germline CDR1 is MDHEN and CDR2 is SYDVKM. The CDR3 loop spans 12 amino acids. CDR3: CASSLGLNTQYF. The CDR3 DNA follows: TGTGCCAGCAGTTTAGGACTTAATACCCAGTACTTC.

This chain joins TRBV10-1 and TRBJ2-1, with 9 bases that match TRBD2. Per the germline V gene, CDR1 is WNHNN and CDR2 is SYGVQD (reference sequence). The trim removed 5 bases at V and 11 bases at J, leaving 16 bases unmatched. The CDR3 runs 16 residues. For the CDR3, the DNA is TGCGCCAGCAGTCCCGTTCGCGGGGGGGAGGGATTTAAGCAGTTCTTC. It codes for CASSPVRGGEGFKQFF.

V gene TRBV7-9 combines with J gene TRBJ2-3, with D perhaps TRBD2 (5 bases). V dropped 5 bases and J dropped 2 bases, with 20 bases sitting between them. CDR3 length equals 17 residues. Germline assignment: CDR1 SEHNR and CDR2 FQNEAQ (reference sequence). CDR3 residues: CASSGRTVASATDTQYF. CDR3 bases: TGTGCCAGCAGCGGCCGGACTGTCGCGTCGGCCACAGATACGCAGTATTTT.

The CDR3 nucleotides are TGTGCCAGAAGCGTGGGCGCTAACACTGAAGCTTTCTTT. Protein product: CARSVGANTEAFF. This chain links TRBV5-3 with TRBJ1-1; D gene unclear. TRBV5-3 qualifies as an ORF whose function is uncertain. Trimming left V 4 bases short and J 2 bases short, with 9 bases between. The CDR3 contains 13 residues.

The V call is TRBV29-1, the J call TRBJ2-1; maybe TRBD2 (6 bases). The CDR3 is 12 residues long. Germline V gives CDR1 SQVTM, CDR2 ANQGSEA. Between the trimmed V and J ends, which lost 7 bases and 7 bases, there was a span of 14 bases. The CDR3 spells CSARSGGNEQFF. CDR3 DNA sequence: TGCAGCGCCCGCAGTGGGGGGAATGAGCAGTTCTTC.